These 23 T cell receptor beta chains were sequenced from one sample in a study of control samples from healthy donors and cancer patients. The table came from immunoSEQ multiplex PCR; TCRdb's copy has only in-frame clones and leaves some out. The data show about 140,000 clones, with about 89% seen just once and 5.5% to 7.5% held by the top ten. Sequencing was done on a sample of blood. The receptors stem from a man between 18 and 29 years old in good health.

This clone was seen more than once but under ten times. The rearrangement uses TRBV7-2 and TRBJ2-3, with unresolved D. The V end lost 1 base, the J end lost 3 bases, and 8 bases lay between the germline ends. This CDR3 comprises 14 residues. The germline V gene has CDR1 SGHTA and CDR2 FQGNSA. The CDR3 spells CASSLVKGTDTQYF. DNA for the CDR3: TGTGCCAGCAGCTTAGTCAAGGGAACAGATACGCAGTATTTT.

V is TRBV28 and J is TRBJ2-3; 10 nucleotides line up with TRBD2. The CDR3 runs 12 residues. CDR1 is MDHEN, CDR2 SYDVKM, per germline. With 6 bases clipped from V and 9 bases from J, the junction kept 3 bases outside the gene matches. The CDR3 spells CASRKLAGTQYF. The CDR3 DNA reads TGTGCCAGCAGGAAACTAGCGGGAACGCAGTATTTT.

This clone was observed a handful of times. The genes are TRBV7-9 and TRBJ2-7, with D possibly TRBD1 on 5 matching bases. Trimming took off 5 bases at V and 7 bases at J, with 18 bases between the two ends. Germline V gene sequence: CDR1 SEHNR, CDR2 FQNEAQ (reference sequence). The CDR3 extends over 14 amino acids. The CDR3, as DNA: TGTGCCAGCAGCGAAGGCCGACAGTCGTGGGAGCAGTACTTC. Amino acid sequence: CASSEGRQSWEQYF. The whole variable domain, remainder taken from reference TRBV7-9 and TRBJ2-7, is DTGVSQNPRHKITKRGQNVTFRCDPISEHNRLYWYRQTLGQGPEFLTYFQNEAQLEKSRLLSDRFSAERPKGSFSTLEIQRTEQGDSAMYLCASSEGRQSWEQYFGPGTRLTVT.

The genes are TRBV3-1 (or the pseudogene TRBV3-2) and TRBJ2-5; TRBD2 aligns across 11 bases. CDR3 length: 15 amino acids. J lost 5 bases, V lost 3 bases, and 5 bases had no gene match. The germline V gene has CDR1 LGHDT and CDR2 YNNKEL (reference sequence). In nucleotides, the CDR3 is TGTGCCAGCAGCCAGGTGACTAGCGGGGTCGAGACCCAGTACTTC. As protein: CASSQVTSGVETQYF.

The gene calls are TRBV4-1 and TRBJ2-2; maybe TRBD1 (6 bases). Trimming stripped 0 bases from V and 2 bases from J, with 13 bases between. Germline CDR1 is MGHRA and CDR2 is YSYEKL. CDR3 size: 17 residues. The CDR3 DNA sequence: TGCGCCAGCAGCCAAGAAAAGCTGGGGGCTAACACCGGGGAGCTGTTTTTT. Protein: CASSQEKLGANTGELFF.

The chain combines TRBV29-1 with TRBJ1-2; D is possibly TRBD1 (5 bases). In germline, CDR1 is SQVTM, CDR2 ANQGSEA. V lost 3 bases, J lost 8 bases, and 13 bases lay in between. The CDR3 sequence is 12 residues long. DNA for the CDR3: TGCAGCGTTGATAGGGACCCCGAGGGCTACACCTTC. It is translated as CSVDRDPEGYTF.

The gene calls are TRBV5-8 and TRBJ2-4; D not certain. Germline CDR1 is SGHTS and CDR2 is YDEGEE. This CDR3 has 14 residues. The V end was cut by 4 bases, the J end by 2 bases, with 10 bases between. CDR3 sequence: CASSMPSTKNIQYF. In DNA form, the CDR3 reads TGTGCCAGCAGCATGCCCTCAACCAAAAACATTCAGTACTTC.

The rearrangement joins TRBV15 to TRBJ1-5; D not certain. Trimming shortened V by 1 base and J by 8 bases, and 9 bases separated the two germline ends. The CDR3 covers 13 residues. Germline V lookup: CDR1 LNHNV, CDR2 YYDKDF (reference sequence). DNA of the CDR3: TGTGCCACCAGCAGAGCTAACGCCGAGCCCCAGCATTTT. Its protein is CATSRANAEPQHF.

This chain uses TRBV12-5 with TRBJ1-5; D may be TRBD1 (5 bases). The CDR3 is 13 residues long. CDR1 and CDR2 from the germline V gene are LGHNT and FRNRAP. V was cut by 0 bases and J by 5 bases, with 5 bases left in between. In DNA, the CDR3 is TGTGCTAGTGGTTTGGTAGGGGATCAGCCCCAGCATTTT. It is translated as CASGLVGDQPQHF.

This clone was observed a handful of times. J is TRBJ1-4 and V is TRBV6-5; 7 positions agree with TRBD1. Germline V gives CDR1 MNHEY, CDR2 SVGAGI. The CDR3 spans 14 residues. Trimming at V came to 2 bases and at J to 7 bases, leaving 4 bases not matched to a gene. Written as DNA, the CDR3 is TGTGCCAGCAGTTACATCAGGGGGGTTGAAAAACTGTTTTTT. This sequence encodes CASSYIRGVEKLFF.

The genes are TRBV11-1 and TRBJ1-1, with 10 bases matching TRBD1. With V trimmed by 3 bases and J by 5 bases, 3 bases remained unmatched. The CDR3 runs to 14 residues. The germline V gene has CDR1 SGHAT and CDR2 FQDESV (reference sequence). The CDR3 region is CASSFLGQGTEAFF. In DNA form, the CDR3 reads TGTGCCAGCAGCTTCCTGGGACAGGGGACTGAAGCTTTCTTT.

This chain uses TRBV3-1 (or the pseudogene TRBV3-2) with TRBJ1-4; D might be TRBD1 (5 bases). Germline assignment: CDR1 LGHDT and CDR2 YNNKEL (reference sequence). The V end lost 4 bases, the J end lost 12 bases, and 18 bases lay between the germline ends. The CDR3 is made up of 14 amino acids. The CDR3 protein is CASSRQLGLRELFF. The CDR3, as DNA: TGTGCCAGCAGCCGTCAATTGGGGCTTAGAGAACTGTTTTTT.

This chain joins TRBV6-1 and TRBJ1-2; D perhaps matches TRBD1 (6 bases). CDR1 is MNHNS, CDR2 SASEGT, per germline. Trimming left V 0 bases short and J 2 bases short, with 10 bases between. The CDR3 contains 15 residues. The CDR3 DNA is TGTGCCAGCAGTGAAGCGTCAGGGGTAAACTATGGCTACACCTTC. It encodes CASSEASGVNYGYTF.

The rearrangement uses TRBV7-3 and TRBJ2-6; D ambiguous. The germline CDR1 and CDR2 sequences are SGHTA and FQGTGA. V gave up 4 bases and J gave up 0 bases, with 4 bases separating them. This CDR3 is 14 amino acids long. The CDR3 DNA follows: TGTGCCAGCAGCTCGCTCTCTGGGGCCAACGTCCTGACTTTC. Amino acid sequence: CASSSLSGANVLTF.

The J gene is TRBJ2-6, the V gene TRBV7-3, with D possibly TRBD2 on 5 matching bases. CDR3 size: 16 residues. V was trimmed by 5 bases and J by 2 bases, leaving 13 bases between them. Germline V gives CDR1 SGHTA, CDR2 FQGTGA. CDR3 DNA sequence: TGTGCCAGCAGCCTTTCCGGGAACCCTGGGGCCAACGTCCTGACTTTC. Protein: CASSLSGNPGANVLTF.

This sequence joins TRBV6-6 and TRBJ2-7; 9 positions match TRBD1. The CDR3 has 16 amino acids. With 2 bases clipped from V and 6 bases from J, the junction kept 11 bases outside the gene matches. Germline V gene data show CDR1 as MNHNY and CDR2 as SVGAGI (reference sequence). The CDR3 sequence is CASSYPTPGQGAEQYF. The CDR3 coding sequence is TGTGCCAGCAGTTACCCCACCCCGGGACAGGGTGCCGAGCAGTACTTC.

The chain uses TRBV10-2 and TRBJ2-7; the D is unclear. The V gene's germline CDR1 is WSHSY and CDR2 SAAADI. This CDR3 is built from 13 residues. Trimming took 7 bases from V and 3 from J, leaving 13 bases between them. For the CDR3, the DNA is TGCGCCAGCACCTCGGGCTCCTACTACGAGCAGTACTTC. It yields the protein CASTSGSYYEQYF.

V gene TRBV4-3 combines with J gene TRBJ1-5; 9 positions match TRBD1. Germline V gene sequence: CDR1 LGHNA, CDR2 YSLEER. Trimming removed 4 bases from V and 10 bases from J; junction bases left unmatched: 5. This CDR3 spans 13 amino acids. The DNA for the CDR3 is TGCGCCAGCAGCCGCAACAGGGGGCTTCCCCAGCATTTT. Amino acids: CASSRNRGLPQHF.

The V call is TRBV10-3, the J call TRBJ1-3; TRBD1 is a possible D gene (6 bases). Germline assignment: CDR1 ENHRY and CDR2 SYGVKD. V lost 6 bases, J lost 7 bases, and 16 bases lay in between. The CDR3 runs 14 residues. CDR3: CAIRDGTIPNTIYF. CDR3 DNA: TGTGCCATCAGGGACGGGACAATTCCGAACACCATATATTTT.

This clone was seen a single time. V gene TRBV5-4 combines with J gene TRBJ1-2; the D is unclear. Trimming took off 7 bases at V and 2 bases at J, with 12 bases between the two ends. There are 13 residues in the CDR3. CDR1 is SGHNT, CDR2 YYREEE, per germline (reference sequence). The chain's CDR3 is CASSPLGNYGYTF. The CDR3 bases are TGTGCCAGCTCCCCCCTTGGGAACTATGGCTACACCTTC.

The CDR3 loop is CSASPQSYTYEQYF. CDR3 bases: TGCAGTGCTAGTCCCCAGTCCTATACCTACGAGCAGTACTTC. The V call is TRBV20-1, the J call TRBJ2-7; D is ambiguous. The CDR3 loop spans 14 amino acids. From germline, CDR1 is DFQATT and CDR2 SNEGSKA (reference sequence). With 3 bases removed from V and 2 bases from J, the gap between germline ends came to 14 bases.

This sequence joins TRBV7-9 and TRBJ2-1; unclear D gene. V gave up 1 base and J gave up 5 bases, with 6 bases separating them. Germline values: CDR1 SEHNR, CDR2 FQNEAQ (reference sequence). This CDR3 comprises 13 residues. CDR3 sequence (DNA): TGTGCCAGCAGCTTAGTAATCGACAATGAGCAGTTCTTC. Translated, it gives CASSLVIDNEQFF.

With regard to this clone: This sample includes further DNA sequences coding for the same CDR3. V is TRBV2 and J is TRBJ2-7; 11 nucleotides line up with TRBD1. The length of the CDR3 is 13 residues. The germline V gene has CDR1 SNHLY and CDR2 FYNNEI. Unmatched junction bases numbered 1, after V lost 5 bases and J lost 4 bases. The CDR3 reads CASSWDRGYEQYF. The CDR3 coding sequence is TGTGCCAGCAGTTGGGACAGGGGGTACGAGCAGTACTTC.